Listed here are 17 T cell receptor beta chains from one sample, sequenced in a study of blood T cell repertoires in COVID-19. Clones were sequenced by immunoSEQ multiplex PCR, and TCRdb holds only the in-frame ones, with some missing. The sample lists about 150,000 clones, roughly 71% occurring once. Source material: peripheral blood. The receptors stem from a woman of 80 years or more with acute or convalescent COVID-19.

The chain recombines TRBV12-3 or TRBV12-4 with TRBJ1-2; D is perhaps TRBD1 (5 bases). Trimming removed 1 base from V and 8 bases from J, with 5 bases in between. The length of the CDR3 is 11 residues. The CDR3 region has the DNA TGTGCCAGCAGTTTAGACAGGGGCTACACCTTC. It translates to CASSLDRGYTF.

J is TRBJ1-5 and V is TRBV14; D is undetermined. The CDR3 loop spans 13 amino acids. In germline, CDR1 is SGHDN, CDR2 FVKESK. V was clipped by 1 base and J by 4 bases, with 5 bases between them. The CDR3 loop is CASSQGLNQPQHF. The CDR3 coding sequence is TGTGCCAGCAGCCAAGGTCTAAATCAGCCCCAGCATTTT.

The chain carries TRBV20-1 and TRBJ2-1; 7 nucleotides match TRBD1. Germline loops: CDR1 DFQATT, CDR2 SNEGSKA (reference sequence). The CDR3 extends over 11 amino acids. In DNA, the CDR3 is TGCAGCGCAGGGGGTTTGTATGAGCAGTTCTTC. It specifies CSAGGLYEQFF.

This chain links TRBV6-1 with TRBJ1-3; no clear D gene. V lost 4 bases to trimming and J lost 1 base, with 11 bases between them. The CDR3 has 15 amino acids. Germline V gene data show CDR1 as MNHNS and CDR2 as SASEGT. CDR3 loop: CASSAADSSGNTIYF. The CDR3 DNA reads TGTGCCAGCAGTGCAGCCGACTCGTCTGGAAACACCATATATTTT.

This chain uses TRBV21-1 with TRBJ1-1; the table's TRBD1 call for D was not verified on the DNA. TRBV21-1 is deemed a pseudogene. This CDR3 is built from 12 residues. DNA for the CDR3: TGTGCCAGCAGACAGGGGCGGGCTAAAGCTTTCTTT. It encodes CASRQGRAKAFF.

This chain links TRBV6-5 with TRBJ1-3; maybe TRBD1 (6 bases). The V gene lost 4 bases and the J gene lost 1 base, with 14 bases spanning the gap. Germline CDR1 and CDR2: MNHEY and SVGAGI. This CDR3 has 16 residues. In nucleotides, the CDR3 is TGTGCCAGCAGTTCGCCAGGGGTGATATCTGGAAACACCATATATTTT. Translating gives CASSSPGVISGNTIYF.

The V call is TRBV19, the J call TRBJ1-2; 7 positions agree with TRBD1. Germline loops: CDR1 LNHDA, CDR2 SQIVND (reference sequence). The CDR3 spans 15 residues. J was trimmed by 0 bases and V by 7 bases; bases with no gene match: 8. In DNA form, the CDR3 reads TGTGCCAGTAATACAGGGGTTGCCACTAACTATGGCTACACCTTC. Translated, it gives CASNTGVATNYGYTF.

This clone was seen many times. This sequence joins TRBV3-1 (or the pseudogene TRBV3-2) and TRBJ2-2; D unclear. Germline values: CDR1 LGHDT, CDR2 YNNKEL (reference sequence). This CDR3 has 15 amino acids. With 1 base removed from V and 1 base from J, the gap between germline ends came to 7 bases. As DNA, the CDR3 is TGTGCCAGCAGCCAAGCCCACGGGAACACCGGGGAGCTGTTTTTT. Residues: CASSQAHGNTGELFF.

This clone has only a few counts. V and J are TRBV5-1 and TRBJ1-1; 7 bases line up with TRBD1. The CDR3 runs 14 residues. The trim removed 3 bases at V and 2 bases at J, leaving 4 bases unmatched. CDR1 and CDR2 (germline): SGHRS, YFSETQ. The CDR3 is CASSWGQRNTEAFF. CDR3 DNA sequence: TGCGCCAGCAGCTGGGGACAGCGAAACACTGAAGCTTTCTTT.

This clone has only a few counts. The V call is TRBV27, the J call TRBJ1-5; 8 bases agree with TRBD1. The CDR3 is 17 residues long. Germline V gene lookup returns CDR1 MNHEY and CDR2 SMNVEV (reference sequence). The V segment lost 7 bases and the J segment 3 bases; nucleotides outside the gene matches: 14. The CDR3 protein is CASTGINSRGLNQPQHF. The CDR3 DNA reads as TGTGCCAGCACGGGGATTAATTCCAGGGGGCTCAATCAGCCCCAGCATTTT.

V usage is TRBV6-2 or TRBV6-3 and J usage is TRBJ1-1, with 11 nucleotides matching TRBD1. CDR1 and CDR2 from the germline V gene are MNHEY and SVGEGT. Germline trimming cut 4 bases from V and 5 bases from J; bases unmatched to any gene: 9. This CDR3 contains 16 residues. In nucleotides, the CDR3 is TGTGCCAGCAGTTCTTGGACAGGGGGCGGAAGGACTGAAGCTTTCTTT. This codes for CASSSWTGGGRTEAFF.

This sequence joins TRBV6-1 and TRBJ2-5; the match to TRBD2 covers 7 bases. The trim removed 2 bases at V and 1 base at J, leaving 1 base unmatched. Germline CDR1 and CDR2: MNHNS and SASEGT. The CDR3 is 14 residues long. CDR3 in amino acids: CASSESGTQETQYF. In DNA, the CDR3 is TGTGCCAGCAGTGAAAGCGGGACCCAAGAGACCCAGTACTTC.

The gene calls are TRBV19 and TRBJ1-2; 7 nucleotides match TRBD1. Germline V gene lookup returns CDR1 LNHDA and CDR2 SQIVND (reference sequence). With 7 bases clipped from V and 5 bases from J, the junction kept 10 bases outside the gene matches. CDR3 length: 14 residues. The CDR3 region is CASTLQGQEYGYTF. In DNA form, the CDR3 reads TGTGCCAGTACCCTCCAAGGACAGGAGTATGGCTACACCTTC.

The CDR3 loop is CASSLGAGGIEKLFF. In nucleotides, the CDR3 is TGTGCCAGCTCTCTTGGGGCAGGGGGCATAGAAAAACTGTTTTTT. The J gene is TRBJ1-4, the V gene TRBV7-9; TRBD1 aligns across 8 bases. V was clipped by 8 bases and J by 8 bases; unmatched bases: 13. Germline values: CDR1 SEHNR, CDR2 FQNEAQ (reference sequence). The CDR3 runs 15 residues.

This chain uses TRBV5-1 with TRBJ2-1; no firm D call. Trimming stripped 1 base from V and 0 bases from J, with 5 bases between. Germline V lookup: CDR1 SGHRS, CDR2 YFSETQ. CDR3 size: 14 residues. In DNA form, the CDR3 reads TGCGCCAGCAGCTTGAGCTCCTCCTACAATGAGCAGTTCTTC. Protein sequence: CASSLSSSYNEQFF. The full variable domain, with the rest looked up from reference TRBV5-1 and TRBJ2-1, is KAGVTQTPRYLIKTRGQQVTLSCSPISGHRSVSWYQQTPGQGLQFLFEYFSETQRNKGNFPGRFSGRQFSNSRSEMNVSTLELGDSALYLCASSLSSSYNEQFFGPGTRLTVL.

The chain employs TRBV5-6 and TRBJ2-7; tentative D call: TRBD1 (6 bases). Germline V gene data show CDR1 as SGHDT and CDR2 as YYEEEE. Deletions cut 0 bases from V and 3 bases from J, with 10 bases between. This CDR3 region has 14 residues. CDR3 in amino acids: CASSLAGQNYEQYF. The CDR3 nucleotides read TGTGCCAGCAGCTTGGCGGGACAAAACTACGAGCAGTACTTC.

V gene TRBV10-3 combines with J gene TRBJ2-2; a possible D gene is TRBD1 (6 bases). V was shortened by 8 bases and J by 6 bases, with 10 bases between the two germline ends. This CDR3 spans 12 amino acids. The V gene's germline CDR1 is ENHRY and CDR2 SYGVKD. CDR3 region: CAIGGGPGELFF. The CDR3 DNA reads TGTGCCATCGGTGGGGGCCCCGGGGAGCTGTTTTTT.